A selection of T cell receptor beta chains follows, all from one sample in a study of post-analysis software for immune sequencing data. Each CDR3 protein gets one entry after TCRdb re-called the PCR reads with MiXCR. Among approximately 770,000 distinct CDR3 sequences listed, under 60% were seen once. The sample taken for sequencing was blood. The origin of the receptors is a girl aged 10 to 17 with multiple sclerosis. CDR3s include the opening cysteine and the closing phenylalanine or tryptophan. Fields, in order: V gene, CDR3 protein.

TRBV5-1 CASSQGGTVKETQYF
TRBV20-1 CSARGAPRLAPNEQFF
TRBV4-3 CASSQDGGGANQPQHF
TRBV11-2 CASRPLWGGQETQYF
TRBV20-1 CSASSDMSYEQYF
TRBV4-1 CASSQSTDEQYF
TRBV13 CASSLEGAELFF
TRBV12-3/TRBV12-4 CANRLGDNWPQHF
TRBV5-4 CASSDTANYGYTF
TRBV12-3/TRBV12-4 CASSGIGAGYGYTF
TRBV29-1 CSVEQGIRGGYTF
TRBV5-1 CASSSTGQIQVTQYF
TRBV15 CATSRDWPGARGADTQYF
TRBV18 CASSPGGNEQFF
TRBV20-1 CSARDPTGLAGVGEQFF
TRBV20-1 CSATASGITDTQYF
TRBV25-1 CASSDLGPSYNEQFF
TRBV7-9 CASSLIGQGFGLTYGYTF
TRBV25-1 CASSESGGGAVGYGYTF
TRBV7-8 CASSLDRANEKLFF
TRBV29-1 CSVDEQSTDTQYF
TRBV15 CATSTRRGRIEAFF
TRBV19 CASSLGLGATYEQYF
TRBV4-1 CASSHLSGSRNEQFF
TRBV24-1 CATSDVDGYGYTF
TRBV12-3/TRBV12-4 CASRDTAQETQYF
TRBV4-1 CASSQEGHEQYF
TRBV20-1 CSARDVRDGSYEQYF
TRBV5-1 CASSTGLAGVMEQFF
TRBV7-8 CASSQPIYVGLGQETQYF
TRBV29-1 CSVDTGVVGYTF
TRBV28 CASRRAGTSGSSTDTQYF
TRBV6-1 CASSAPGGGVNQPQHF
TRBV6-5 CASSSGRAKNIQYF
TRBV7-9 CASSLTGVNTEAFF
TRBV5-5 CASSPGLVEQFF
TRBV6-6 CASSYDTGKNIQYF
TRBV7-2 CASSLKGVLYGYTF
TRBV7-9 CASSFVGGGSRDGSYNEQFF
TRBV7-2 CASSLGDTTQNGYTF
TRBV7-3 CAGSPATQRVNEQFF
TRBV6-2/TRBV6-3 CASTPNREARGEQYF
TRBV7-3 CASSSDGTLGNEQFF
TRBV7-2 CASSRNRGPTDTQYF
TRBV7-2 CASGGDRNPEQPQHF
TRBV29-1 CSVEDETRSSYNEQFF
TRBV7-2 CASSPAGAPYEQYF
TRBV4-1 CASSQEPPSGDNEQYF
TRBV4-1 CASSQEWQGDQPQHF
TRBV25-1 CASSDRTSGSYNEQFF
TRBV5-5 CASSELLAGDTDTQYF
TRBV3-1 CASTSLTYEQYF
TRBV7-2 CASSPPGTATQPQHF
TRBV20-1 CSARGGLAGEGVRETQYF
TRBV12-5 CASGLEAADTQYF
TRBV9 CASSAGQGYHGYTF